Below are 12 T cell receptor beta chains sequenced from a single sample in a study of cytomegalovirus exposure and HLA in healthy donors. The repertoire was sequenced with immunoSEQ multiplex PCR; TCRdb's copy has only in-frame clones and lacks some. The sample has some 120,000 clones, 85% to 90% seen once. Sequencing used PBMCs. These receptors came from a woman between 18 and 29 years old in good health and CMV-seronegative.

This chain connects TRBV28 to TRBJ2-1, with TRBD2 matching over 7 bases. CDR1 is MDHEN and CDR2 is SYDVKM in the germline V gene. Unmatched junction bases numbered 6, after V lost 2 bases and J lost 8 bases. The CDR3 spans 14 residues. For the CDR3, the DNA is TGTGCCAGCAGTTTAGCGGGAGTTTCATATGAGCAGTTCTTC. It codes for CASSLAGVSYEQFF.

The rearrangement links TRBV18 to TRBJ2-7, with D possibly TRBD2 on 5 matching bases. The CDR3 runs to 13 residues. The germline V and J ends were trimmed by 1 base and 7 bases, with 11 bases remaining between them. Germline lookup yields CDR1 KGHSH and CDR2 LQKENI. The chain's CDR3 is CASSPQNGEEQYF. In DNA form, the CDR3 reads TGTGCCAGCTCACCACAAAACGGGGAGGAGCAGTACTTC.

The chain combines TRBV27 with TRBJ1-2; TRBD1 is a possible D gene (5 bases). Trimming removed 3 bases at V and 0 bases at J, with 8 bases between. The CDR3 runs to 14 residues. Per germline, CDR1 MNHEY and CDR2 SMNVEV (reference sequence). CDR3 sequence: CASSFQGTNYGYTF. The DNA of the CDR3 is TGTGCCAGCAGTTTCCAGGGCACTAACTATGGCTACACCTTC.

V and J are TRBV18 and TRBJ2-1; 12 bases fit TRBD2. Germline CDR1 is KGHSH and CDR2 is LQKENI. Trimming took 4 bases from V and 10 from J; bases not matched to a gene: 11. This CDR3 region has 16 residues. CDR3 coding DNA: TGTGCCAGCTCACGACCGACGACTAGCGGGGGCCCGGAGCAGTTCTTC. Its protein product is CASSRPTTSGGPEQFF.

A single count supports this clone. The CDR3 region has the DNA TGTGCCAGCAGCGTAGGACTAGCGGGAGGGGCAGATACGCAGTATTTT. This translates into CASSVGLAGGADTQYF. The V gene is TRBV9, the J gene TRBJ2-3, with 14 bases identical to TRBD2. V shed 0 bases, J shed 4 bases, and the junction held 1 base outside the gene matches. The V gene's germline CDR1 is SGDLS and CDR2 YYNGEE. CDR3 length equals 16 residues.

V usage is TRBV27 and J usage is TRBJ2-7, with no clear D. Per germline, CDR1 MNHEY and CDR2 SMNVEV (reference sequence). Between the trimmed V and J ends, which lost 6 bases and 6 bases, there was a span of 18 bases. The CDR3 has 14 residues. CDR3 region: CASSSTPKSSEQYF. Here the CDR3 DNA reads TGTGCCAGCAGCAGTACCCCCAAGTCATCCGAGCAGTACTTC.

The chain has TRBV7-2 and TRBJ2-1; 10 nucleotides agree with TRBD2. The germline V gene encodes CDR1 SGHTA and CDR2 FQGNSA. V trimming: 1 base; J trimming: 10 bases; junction bases outside the gene matches: 7. The CDR3 extends over 15 amino acids. The CDR3 here is CASSLGVAGGREQFF. CDR3 DNA sequence: TGTGCCAGCAGCTTAGGCGTAGCGGGAGGACGCGAGCAGTTCTTC.

The V and J genes are TRBV5-4 and TRBJ2-5, with D unclear. Germline loops: CDR1 SGHNT, CDR2 YYREEE (reference sequence). The CDR3 spans 13 residues. V shed 0 bases and J shed 1 base, with 4 bases lying between them. CDR3 DNA: TGTGCCAGCAGCTTGGACAGCCAAGAGACCCAGTACTTC. This encodes CASSLDSQETQYF.

The rearrangement joins TRBV5-1 to TRBJ2-5, with 8 bases that match TRBD2. Germline V gene data show CDR1 as SGHRS and CDR2 as YFSETQ. V lost 0 bases, J lost 5 bases, and 3 bases stayed unmatched. The CDR3 contains 14 residues. The CDR3 loop is CASSLAGGLETQYF. For the CDR3, the DNA is TGCGCCAGCAGCTTGGCGGGGGGGCTTGAGACCCAGTACTTC.

This clone was counted a few times. The chain is built from TRBV6-4 and TRBJ2-2; D is unresolved. CDR3 size: 13 residues. Trimming took off 2 bases at V and 2 bases at J, with 3 bases between the two ends. Germline lookup yields CDR1 MRHNA and CDR2 SNTAGT. The CDR3 sequence is CASSDGNTGELFF. The DNA of the CDR3 is TGTGCCAGCAGTGACGGCAACACCGGGGAGCTGTTTTTT.

V usage is TRBV7-3 and J usage is TRBJ2-2; no clear D gene. This CDR3 is 15 amino acids long. Per the germline V gene, CDR1 is SGHTA and CDR2 is FQGTGA. V lost 6 bases and J lost 2, with 13 bases in between. The chain's CDR3 is CASSPRVGNTGELFF. CDR3 DNA: TGTGCCAGCAGTCCCCGGGTCGGTAACACCGGGGAGCTGTTTTTT.

The chain carries TRBV18 and TRBJ2-6, with D tentatively TRBD2 (5 bases). The CDR3 sequence is 16 residues long. Trimming removed 2 bases at V and 1 base at J, with 9 bases between. Germline assignment: CDR1 KGHSH and CDR2 LQKENI. The CDR3 nucleotides read TGTGCCAGCTCACCAGGCGGACTTTCTGGGGCCAACGTCCTGACTTTC. It translates to CASSPGGLSGANVLTF.